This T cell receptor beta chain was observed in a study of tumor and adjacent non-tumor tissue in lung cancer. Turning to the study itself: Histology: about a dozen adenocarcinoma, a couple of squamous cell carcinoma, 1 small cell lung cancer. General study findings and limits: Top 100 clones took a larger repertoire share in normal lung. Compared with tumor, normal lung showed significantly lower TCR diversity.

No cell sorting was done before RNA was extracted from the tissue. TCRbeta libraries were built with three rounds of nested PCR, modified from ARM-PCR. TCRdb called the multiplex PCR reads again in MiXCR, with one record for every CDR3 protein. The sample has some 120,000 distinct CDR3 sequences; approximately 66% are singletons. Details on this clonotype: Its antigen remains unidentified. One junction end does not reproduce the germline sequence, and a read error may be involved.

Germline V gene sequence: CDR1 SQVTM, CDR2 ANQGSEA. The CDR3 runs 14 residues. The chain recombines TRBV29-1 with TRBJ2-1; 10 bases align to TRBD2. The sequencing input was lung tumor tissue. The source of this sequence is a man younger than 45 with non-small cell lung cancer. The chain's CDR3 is CSVGTSGPYNEQYF. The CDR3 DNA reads TGCAGCGTTGGGACTAGCGGTCCCTACAATGAGCAATACTTC.